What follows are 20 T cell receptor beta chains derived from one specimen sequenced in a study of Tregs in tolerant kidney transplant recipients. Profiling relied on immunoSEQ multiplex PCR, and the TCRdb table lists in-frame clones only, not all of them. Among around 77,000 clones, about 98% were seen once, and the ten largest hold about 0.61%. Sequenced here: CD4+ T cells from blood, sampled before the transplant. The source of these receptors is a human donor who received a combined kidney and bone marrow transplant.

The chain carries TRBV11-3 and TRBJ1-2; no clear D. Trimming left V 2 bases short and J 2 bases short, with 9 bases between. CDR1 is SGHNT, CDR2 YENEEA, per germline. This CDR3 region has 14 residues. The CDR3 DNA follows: TGTGCCAGCAGCTTACATGGCCAAAACTATGGCTACACCTTC. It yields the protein CASSLHGQNYGYTF.

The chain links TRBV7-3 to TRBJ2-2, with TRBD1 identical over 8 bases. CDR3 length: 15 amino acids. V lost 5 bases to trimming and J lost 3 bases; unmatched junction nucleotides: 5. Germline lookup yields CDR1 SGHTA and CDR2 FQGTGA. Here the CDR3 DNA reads TGTGCCAGCAGCCCAGGGGGCTTGGACACCGGGGAGCTGTTTTTT. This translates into CASSPGGLDTGELFF.

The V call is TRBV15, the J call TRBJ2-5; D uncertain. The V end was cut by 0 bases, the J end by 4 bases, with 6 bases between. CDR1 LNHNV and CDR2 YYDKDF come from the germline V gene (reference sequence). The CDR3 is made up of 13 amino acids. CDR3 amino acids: CATSRDRVETQYF. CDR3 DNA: TGTGCCACCAGCAGAGATCGGGTAGAGACCCAGTACTTC. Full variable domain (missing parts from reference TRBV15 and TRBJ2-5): DAMVIQNPRYQVTQFGKPVTLSCSQTLNHNVMYWYQQKSSQAPKLLFHYYDKDFNNEADTPDNFQSRRPNTSFCFLDIRSPGLGDTAMYLCATSRDRVETQYFGPGTRLLVL.

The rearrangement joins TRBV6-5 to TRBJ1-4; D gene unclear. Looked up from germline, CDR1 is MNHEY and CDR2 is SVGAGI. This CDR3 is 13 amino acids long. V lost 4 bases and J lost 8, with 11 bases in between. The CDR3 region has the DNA TGTGCCAGCAGTTCCCTAAGGAGCGAAAAACTGTTTTTT. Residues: CASSSLRSEKLFF.

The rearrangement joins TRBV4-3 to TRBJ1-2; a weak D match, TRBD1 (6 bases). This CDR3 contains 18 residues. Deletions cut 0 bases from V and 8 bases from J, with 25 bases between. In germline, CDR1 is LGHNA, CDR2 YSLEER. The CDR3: CASSQDLTISGGLGGYTF. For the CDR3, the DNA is TGCGCCAGCAGCCAAGATTTAACGATATCGGGGGGGCTGGGGGGCTACACCTTC.

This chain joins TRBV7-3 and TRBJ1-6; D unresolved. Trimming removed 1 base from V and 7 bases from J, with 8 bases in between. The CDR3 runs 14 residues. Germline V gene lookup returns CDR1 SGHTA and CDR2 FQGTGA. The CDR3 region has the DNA TGTGCCAGCAGCTTAATTCCGACAAATTCACCCCTCCACTTT. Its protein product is CASSLIPTNSPLHF.

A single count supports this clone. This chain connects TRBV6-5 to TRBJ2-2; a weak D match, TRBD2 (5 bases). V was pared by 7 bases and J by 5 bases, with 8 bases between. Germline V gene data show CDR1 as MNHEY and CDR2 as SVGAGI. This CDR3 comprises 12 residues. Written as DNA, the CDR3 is TGTGCCAGCACCCGGGGAACCGGGGAGCTGTTTTTT. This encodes CASTRGTGELFF.

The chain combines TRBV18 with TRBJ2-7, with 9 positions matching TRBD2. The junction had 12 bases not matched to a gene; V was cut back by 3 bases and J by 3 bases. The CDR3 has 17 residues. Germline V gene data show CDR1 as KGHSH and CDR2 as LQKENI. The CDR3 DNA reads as TGTGCCAGCTCACCTTTAGCGGGAGCCGAGCATGGCTACGAGCAGTACTTC. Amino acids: CASSPLAGAEHGYEQYF.

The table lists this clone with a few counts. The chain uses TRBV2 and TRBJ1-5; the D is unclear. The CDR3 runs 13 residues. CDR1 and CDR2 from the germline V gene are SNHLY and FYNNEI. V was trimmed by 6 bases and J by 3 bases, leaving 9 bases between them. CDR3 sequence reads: CASRREFNQPQHF. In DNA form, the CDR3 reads TGTGCCAGCAGGAGAGAGTTCAATCAGCCCCAGCATTTT.

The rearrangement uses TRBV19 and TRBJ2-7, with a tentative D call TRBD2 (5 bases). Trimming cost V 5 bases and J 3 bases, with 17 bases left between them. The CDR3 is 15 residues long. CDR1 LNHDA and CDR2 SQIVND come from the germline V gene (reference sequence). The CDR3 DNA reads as TGTGCCAGTAGTCTCCAGGCGGAGGATCTCTACGAGCAGTACTTC. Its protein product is CASSLQAEDLYEQYF.

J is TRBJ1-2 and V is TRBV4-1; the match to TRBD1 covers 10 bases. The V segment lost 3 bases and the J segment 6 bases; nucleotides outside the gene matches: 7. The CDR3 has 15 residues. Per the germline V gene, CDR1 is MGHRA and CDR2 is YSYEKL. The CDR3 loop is CASSQLMGQGHGYTF. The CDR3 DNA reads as TGCGCCAGCAGCCAGCTAATGGGACAGGGGCATGGCTACACCTTC.

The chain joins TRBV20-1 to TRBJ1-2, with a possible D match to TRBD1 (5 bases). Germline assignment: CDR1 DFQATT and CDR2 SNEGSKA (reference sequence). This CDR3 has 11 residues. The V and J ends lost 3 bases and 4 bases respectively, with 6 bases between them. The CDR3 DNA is TGCAGTGCTAGTGACAGCTATGGCTACACCTTC. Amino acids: CSASDSYGYTF.

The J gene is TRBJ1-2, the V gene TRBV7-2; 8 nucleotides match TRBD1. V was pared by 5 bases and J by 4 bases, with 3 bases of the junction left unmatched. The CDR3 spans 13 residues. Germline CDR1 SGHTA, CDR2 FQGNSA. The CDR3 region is CASSRDRRYGYTF. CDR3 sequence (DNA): TGTGCCAGCAGCCGGGACAGGCGCTATGGCTACACCTTC.

CDR3 sequence reads: CASSLAGGGYTF. As DNA, the CDR3 is TGTGCCAGCAGTTTAGCAGGGGGTGGCTACACCTTC. The chain recombines TRBV27 with TRBJ1-2; 7 positions agree with TRBD1. The CDR3 has 12 residues. Per the germline V gene, CDR1 is MNHEY and CDR2 is SMNVEV (reference sequence). Unmatched junction bases numbered 1, after V lost 2 bases and J lost 7 bases.

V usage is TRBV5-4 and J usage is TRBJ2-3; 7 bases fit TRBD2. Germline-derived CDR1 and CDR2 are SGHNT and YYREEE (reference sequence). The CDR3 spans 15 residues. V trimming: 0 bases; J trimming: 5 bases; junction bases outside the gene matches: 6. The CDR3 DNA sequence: TGTGCCAGCAGCTTGGCTGGGGGAGGGATAGATACGCAGTATTTT. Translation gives CASSLAGGGIDTQYF.

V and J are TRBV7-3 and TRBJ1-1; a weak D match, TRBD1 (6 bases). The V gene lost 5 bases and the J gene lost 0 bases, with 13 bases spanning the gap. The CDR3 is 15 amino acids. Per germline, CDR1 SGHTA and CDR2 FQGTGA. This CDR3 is CASSPGGQMNTEAFF. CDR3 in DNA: TGTGCCAGCAGCCCCGGAGGACAGATGAACACTGAAGCTTTCTTT.

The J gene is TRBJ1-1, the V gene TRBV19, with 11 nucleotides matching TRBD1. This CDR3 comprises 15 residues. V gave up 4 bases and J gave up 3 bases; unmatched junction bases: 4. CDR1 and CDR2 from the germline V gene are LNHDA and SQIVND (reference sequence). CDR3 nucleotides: TGTGCCAGTAGTACGACGGGACAGGGGGACACTGAAGCTTTCTTT. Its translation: CASSTTGQGDTEAFF.

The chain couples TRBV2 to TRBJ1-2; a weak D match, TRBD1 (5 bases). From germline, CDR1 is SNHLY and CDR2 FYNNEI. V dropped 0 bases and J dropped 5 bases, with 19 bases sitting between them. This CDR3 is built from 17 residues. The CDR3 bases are TGTGCCAGCAGTGAAGCGCTTCAGGGTGGCCGCATTTATGGCTACACCTTC. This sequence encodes CASSEALQGGRIYGYTF. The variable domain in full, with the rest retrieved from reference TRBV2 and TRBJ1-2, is EPEVTQTPSHQVTQMGQEVILRCVPISNHLYFYWYRQILGQKVEFLVSFYNNEISEKSEIFDDQFSVERPDGSNFTLKIRSTKLEDSAMYFCASSEALQGGRIYGYTFGSGTRLTVV.

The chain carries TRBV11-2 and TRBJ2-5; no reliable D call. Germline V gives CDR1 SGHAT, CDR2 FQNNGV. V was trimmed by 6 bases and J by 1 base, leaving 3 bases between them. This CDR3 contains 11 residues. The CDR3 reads CASSLQETQYF. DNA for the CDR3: TGTGCCAGCAGTCTCCAAGAGACCCAGTACTTC.

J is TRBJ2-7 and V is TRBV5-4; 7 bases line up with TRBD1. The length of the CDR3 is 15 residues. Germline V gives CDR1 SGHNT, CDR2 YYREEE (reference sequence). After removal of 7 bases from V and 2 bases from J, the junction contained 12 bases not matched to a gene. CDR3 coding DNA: TGTGCCAGCCGCCCTGATCCGGGACAGACCTACGAGCAGTACTTC. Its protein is CASRPDPGQTYEQYF.